This T cell receptor (beta chain) stems from a study of breast tumors, draining lymph nodes, adjacent tissues. Study results and limitations: Tumor T cell lymph node origin was a supported hypothesis, not proven. The data were judged consistent with most tumor T cells coming from lymph node and expanding in tumor.

Axillary draining lymph nodes of breast cancer patients supplied the node samples. Trimming pared 11 bases from V and 0 bases from J, leaving 14 bases between. There are 13 residues in the CDR3. CDR1 and CDR2 (germline): SNHLY, FYNNEI. This clonotype has at least ten counts. Antigen specificity is unknown. TCRdb re-called the multiplex PCR reads through MiXCR, storing one row per CDR3 protein. This table holds about 200,000 distinct CDR3 sequences, less than 45% found once. The sequence derives from a female donor with breast cancer. Some clones in this sample may be carry-over from other donors' samples. This chain uses TRBV2 with TRBJ2-7; D is undetermined. The sample consisted of axillary lymph node tissue. CDR3 in amino acids: CARSRGFSYEQYF. DNA of the CDR3: TGTGCCCGTAGTCGCGGTTTCTCCTACGAGCAGTACTTC.